This T cell receptor beta chain was observed in a study of monozygotic twins with inflammatory bowel disease. In the case of this clonotype: Its antigen is unknown.

The CDR3 is 11 residues long. Broader study findings: IBD patients had lower TCRbeta diversity (inverse Simpson) than healthy co-twins. Sharing of clonotypes with others was lower in IBD patients than in healthy twins, and this was especially so with disease activity.

Reprocessing the 5' RACE reads, TCRdb reports a single entry for every CDR3 protein and omits DNA. The sample includes about 440,000 distinct CDR3 sequences. The chain recombines TRBV12-3 or TRBV12-4 with TRBJ1-2; no DNA is available, so the TRBD1 call from TCRdb remains unchecked. The TCR sequence derives from a human donor with ulcerative colitis or Crohn's disease, or a healthy co-twin of an affected twin (not recorded which). The source material was blood. CDR3 sequence reads: CASTMTPLYTF.